This T cell receptor beta chain was profiled in a study of shared clonotypes between healthy human individuals. Whole-study findings and limits: Between a few donors, naive CD4 clonotypes were shared at a level of around 5.2%.

CDR3 length equals 15 residues. Germline CDR1 is SGHVS and CDR2 is FQNEAQ. Trimming removed 5 bases from V and 1 base from J; junction bases left unmatched: 1. In the case of this clone: The target antigen is unknown.

Positive CCR7 selection of CD45RO-negative cells yielded the naive CD8 cells, and terminally differentiated effector memory CD45RA+ cells were excluded. Genomic DNA belonging to each subset was distributed in equal measure over several immunoSEQ plates. Sequenced by immunoSEQ multiplex PCR; TCRdb stores in-frame clones only, minus some. Among millions of clones listed, 85% to 95% were seen once. The TCR comes from a young man in good health. Some clones in this sample may be carry-over from other donors' samples. This chain links TRBV7-8 with TRBJ2-7; 14 nucleotides agree with TRBD2. The sequencing input was naive CD8+ T cells from PBMCs. CDR3 bases: TGTGCCAGCAGCCGACTAGCGGGAGGGTCCTACGAGCAGTACTTC. It translates to CASSRLAGGSYEQYF.